This record concerns one T cell receptor (beta chain) sequence. The cohort comprised adults aged roughly 18 to 95 years residing in about two dozen US areas. Clinical history reported by participants formed the basis on which cohorts were assigned. This record comes from a study of blood T cell repertoires in COVID-19. The assay was immunoSEQ multiplex PCR, and TCRdb's table has in-frame clones only and misses some. This sample carries more than 450,000 clones, around 90% of them seen once, and the ten largest clones take under 0.85%. This CDR3 contains 16 residues. The J segment lost 5 bases and the V segment lost 6 bases, leaving 12 bases of the junction unmatched. Germline V lookup: CDR1 KGHSH, CDR2 LQKENI.

The chain recombines TRBV18 with TRBJ1-1, with TRBD1 matching over 10 bases. The sample was PBMCs or T cells enriched from blood (not recorded which). The source of this sequence is a young woman who had recovered from COVID-19. CDR3 sequence reads: CASSPTRDRGWTEAFF. The CDR3 DNA is TGTGCCAGCTCCCCCACCCGGGACAGGGGATGGACTGAAGCTTTCTTT. The full variable domain, in which reference TRBV18 and TRBJ1-1 provide the parts outside the CDR3, is NAGVMQNPRHLVRRRGQEARLRCSPMKGHSHVYWYRQLPEEGLKFMVYLQKENIIDESGMPKERFSAEFPKEGPSILRIQQVVRGDSAAYFCASSPTRDRGWTEAFFGQGTRLTVV.